These T cell receptor beta chains were read from a single sample in a study of blood T cell repertoires in COVID-19. Generated by immunoSEQ multiplex PCR, the TCRdb table keeps only in-frame clones and is missing some. The profile shows 250,000 to 300,000 clones, more than 75% of them singletons. Sample: PBMCs or T cells enriched from blood (not recorded which). These receptors were collected from a woman aged 55 to 70 in a cohort exposed to, infected with or recovered from COVID-19 (not recorded which). CDR3s include the opening cysteine and the closing phenylalanine or tryptophan. Fields, in order: clone size, J gene, D gene, V gene, CDR3 protein, CDR3 DNA. The D gene is left open where the match is weak. Clone size, where shown, is once, few, many, or a class for clones that have expanded.

-,TRBJ2-7,TRBD2,TRBV6-2/TRBV6-3,CASSYKRTSVSYEQYF,TGTGCCAGCAGTTACAAGCGGACTAGCGTCTCCTACGAGCAGTACTTC
-,TRBJ1-1,-,TRBV9,CASSATGNTEAFF,TGTGCCAGCAGCGCTACAGGGAACACTGAAGCTTTCTTT
few,TRBJ1-5,TRBD1,TRBV6-5,CASRGTGFSNQPQHF,TGTGCCAGCAGGGGGACAGGGTTTAGCAATCAGCCCCAGCATTTT
-,TRBJ1-1,-,TRBV28,CAIRGGLSPNTEAFF,TGTGCCATCCGGGGGGGGCTGAGTCCGAACACTGAAGCTTTCTTT
once,TRBJ2-1,-,TRBV14,CASSLTRSEQFF,TGTGCCAGCAGCCTTACTAGAAGTGAGCAGTTCTTC
-,TRBJ2-1,TRBD2,TRBV10-3,CAISESPRLAGDNEQFF,TGTGCCATCAGTGAGTCTCCCCGACTAGCGGGAGACAATGAGCAGTTCTTC
-,TRBJ1-3,TRBD1,TRBV16,CASSQSTGATSGNTIYF,TGTGCCAGCAGCCAATCCACAGGGGCAACCTCTGGAAACACCATATATTTT
many,TRBJ2-1,TRBD1,TRBV5-8,CASSFRQGYNEQFF,TGTGCCAGCAGCTTTCGACAGGGCTACAATGAGCAGTTCTTC
-,TRBJ2-1,-,TRBV4-3,CASSQRIAGGNEQFF,TGCGCCAGCAGCCAAAGGATAGCAGGGGGGAATGAGCAGTTCTTC
-,TRBJ1-1,-,TRBV7-9,CASASLSSEAFF,TGTGCCAGCGCGAGTCTTAGCTCTGAAGCTTTCTTT
-,TRBJ1-5,-,TRBV6-1,CASSPGGRRPHF,TGTGCCAGCAGTCCGGGCGGTAGGAGGCCACATTTT
-,TRBJ1-2,-,TRBV28,CASSLPKTGLYGYTF,TGTGCCAGCAGTTTACCGAAGACAGGCCTCTATGGCTACACCTTC
-,TRBJ2-7,TRBD1,TRBV9,CASSGDRGLEQYF,TGTGCCAGCAGTGGGGACAGGGGTTTGGAGCAGTACTTC
-,TRBJ2-3,TRBD2,TRBV30,CAWSSERDSMQYF,TGTGCCTGGAGTAGTGAGCGGGACTCGATGCAGTATTTT
-,TRBJ2-7,-,TRBV7-2,CASSYIYEQYF,TGTGCCAGCAGCTACATCTACGAGCAGTACTTC
-,TRBJ2-1,-,TRBV18,CASSPLGAGYNEQFF,TGTGCCAGCTCACCCCTAGGGGCGGGGTACAATGAGCAGTTCTTC
few,TRBJ1-2,-,TRBV9,CASSVVGGYGYTF,TGTGCCAGCAGCGTAGTGGGGGGCTATGGCTACACCTTC
-,TRBJ1-1,TRBD1,TRBV28,CASADRGRSPEAFF,TGTGCCAGCGCGGACAGGGGGCGATCCCCTGAAGCTTTCTTT
-,TRBJ2-1,TRBD2,TRBV3-1/TRBV3-2,CASSQRTSGEGNEQFF,TGTGCCAGCAGCCAACGGACTAGCGGGGAAGGGAATGAGCAGTTCTTC
-,TRBJ1-2,-,TRBV7-3,CASSRQGVDGYTF,TGTGCCAGCAGCAGGCAGGGCGTGGATGGCTACACCTTC
-,TRBJ2-1,TRBD2,TRBV4-3,CASSKGGGSGYNEQFF,TGCGCCAGCAGCAAAGGAGGTGGTAGCGGGTACAATGAGCAGTTCTTC
-,TRBJ2-1,-,TRBV7-2,CASSFQTRANEQFF,TGTGCCAGCAGCTTCCAAACTAGGGCCAATGAGCAGTTCTTC
-,TRBJ2-2,-,TRBV5-1,CASSLRGGNTGELFF,TGCGCCAGCAGCTTGCGCGGAGGGAACACCGGGGAGCTGTTTTTT
-,TRBJ2-2,TRBD1,TRBV30,CAWSLRQGYTGELFF,TGTGCCTGGAGTCTACGACAGGGATACACCGGGGAGCTGTTTTTT
-,TRBJ2-7,TRBD2,TRBV7-6,CASSLAGGAYEQYF,TGTGCCAGCAGCTTAGCGGGAGGGGCCTACGAGCAGTACTTC
-,TRBJ1-2,TRBD1,TRBV4-1,CASSQGRGGSDRGSNYGYTF,TGCGCCAGCAGCCAAGGCCGGGGAGGGTCCGACAGGGGATCTAACTATGGCTACACCTTC
-,TRBJ1-2,TRBD1,TRBV9,CASSGQGAVYGYTF,TGTGCCAGCAGCGGACAGGGGGCAGTCTATGGCTACACCTTC
once,TRBJ1-1,-,TRBV7-9,CASRRTESGTEAFF,TGTGCCAGCCGCCGGACAGAGAGTGGCACTGAAGCTTTCTTT
-,TRBJ2-3,-,TRBV7-3,CASSVNGVTDTQYF,TGTGCCAGCAGCGTAAACGGTGTCACAGATACGCAGTATTTT
-,TRBJ1-5,-,TRBV7-2,CASSLTGGGWSNQPQHF,TGTGCCAGCAGCTTAACTGGGGGGGGATGGAGCAATCAGCCCCAGCATTTT
-,TRBJ1-4,-,TRBV15,CATSRDEKGVGEKLFF,TGTGCCACCAGCAGAGATGAAAAGGGGGTGGGTGAAAAACTGTTTTTT
-,TRBJ1-1,-,TRBV7-9,CASSLLEAGAFF,TGTGCCAGCAGCTTACTCGAAGCGGGAGCTTTCTTT
-,TRBJ2-7,-,TRBV11-2,CASSLSLVAAYEQYF,TGTGCCAGCAGCTTATCCCTAGTAGCGGCATACGAGCAGTACTTC
-,TRBJ2-3,-,TRBV12-5,CASGLYPSHTDTQYF,TGTGCTAGTGGTTTGTATCCTAGCCACACAGATACGCAGTATTTT
-,TRBJ1-6,-,TRBV6-5,CASRRGADSPLHF,TGTGCCAGCCGGAGGGGTGCGGATTCACCCCTCCACTTT
once,TRBJ2-5,TRBD2,TRBV2,CASSVLAGDEGTQYF,TGTGCCAGCAGTGTTCTAGCGGGAGACGAGGGGACCCAGTACTTC
once,TRBJ2-5,TRBD2,TRBV27,CASTEAGGPGETQYF,TGTGCCAGCACGGAAGCGGGAGGGCCCGGAGAGACCCAGTACTTC
-,TRBJ2-3,-,TRBV11-2,CASSLGGPDTQYF,TGTGCCAGCAGCTTAGGAGGCCCGGATACGCAGTATTTT
few,TRBJ2-1,TRBD2,TRBV7-8,CASSLLAGRGEQFF,TGTGCCAGCAGCTTACTAGCGGGAAGGGGTGAGCAGTTCTTC
-,TRBJ1-5,TRBD1,TRBV9,CASSTRQGQPQHF,TGTGCCAGCAGCACGCGACAGGGACAGCCCCAGCATTTT
-,TRBJ1-2,-,TRBV29-1,CSVEVGPRLEGYTF,TGCAGCGTTGAAGTGGGGCCGAGACTGGAAGGCTACACCTTC
-,TRBJ1-2,-,TRBV29-1,CSVEDQGGYGYTF,TGCAGCGTTGAAGACCAGGGCGGCTATGGCTACACCTTC
-,TRBJ2-3,TRBD2,TRBV11-3,CASSRLARGTDTQYF,TGTGCCAGCAGCCGACTAGCGAGAGGAACAGATACGCAGTATTTT
-,TRBJ1-3,-,TRBV11-2,CASSLGPNSGGNTIYF,TGTGCCAGCAGCTTAGGTCCGAACTCGGGAGGAAACACCATATATTTT
-,TRBJ2-1,TRBD2,TRBV28,CASSTGTSGMNEQFF,TGTGCCAGCAGCACAGGGACTAGCGGGATGAATGAGCAGTTCTTC
-,TRBJ2-7,-,TRBV2,CASSVLSSYEQYF,TGTGCCAGCAGTGTTCTCAGCTCCTACGAGCAGTACTTC
once,TRBJ2-3,TRBD1,TRBV7-6,CASSLQTGATDTQYF,TGTGCCAGCAGCCTACAGACAGGGGCCACAGATACGCAGTATTTT
-,TRBJ2-7,TRBD1,TRBV6-5,CASRQGTYEQYF,TGTGCCAGCAGACAGGGGACCTACGAGCAGTACTTC
-,TRBJ1-2,-,TRBV6-5,CASTRGDGYTF,TGTGCCAGCACCCGGGGGGATGGCTACACCTTC
-,TRBJ2-7,TRBD2,TRBV2,CASSNPNHGLAGGPEQYF,TGTGCCAGCAGTAACCCAAACCACGGACTAGCGGGAGGGCCGGAGCAGTACTTC
-,TRBJ2-7,TRBD1,TRBV4-1,CASSQDHRGIRDEQYF,TGCGCCAGCAGCCAAGATCACAGGGGGATTCGCGACGAGCAGTACTTC
-,TRBJ1-2,-,TRBV28,CASSLGGSLSGYTF,TGTGCCAGCAGTTTAGGCGGCAGCCTTAGTGGCTACACCTTC